This paragraph covers one TCR beta chain sequence. Regarding time point: patch test 1, 2 weeks after DPC sensitization. Treatment noted: therapeutic diphenylcyclopropenone sensitization with weekly scalp DPC. The data were obtained in a study of human T cells and chemical hapten exposure. The ends lost 3 bases at V and 8 bases at J; junction bases unmatched: 4. CDR3 size: 13 residues. Germline lookup yields CDR1 DFQATT and CDR2 SNEGSKA (reference sequence). Each CDR3 protein is one row after TCRdb ran MiXCR on the RACE reads. The table includes fewer than 130,000 distinct CDR3 sequences, approximately 11% detected once.

This sequence joins TRBV20-1 and TRBJ1-4; 9 bases line up with TRBD1. The clonotype comes from a woman aged 40 to 55 with alopecia areata. Some clones in this sample may be carry-over from other donors' samples. The source was whole blood, collected in connection with sensitization to the hapten diphenylcyclopropenone (DPC). CDR3 region: CSARTGGSEKLFF. Written as DNA, the CDR3 is TGCAGTGCTAGGACAGGGGGGAGCGAAAAACTGTTTTTT.